This T cell receptor beta chain was observed in a study of OX40 agonist ivuxolimab in advanced cancers. General study results and limits: Also showing low normalized T-cell clonal expansion were some of the nonresponders.

The repertoire was sequenced with immunoSEQ multiplex PCR; TCRdb's copy has only in-frame clones and lacks some. The profile shows 50,000 to 65,000 clones, 81% of them singletons. On this clone: The antigen remains unidentified.

Germline V gives CDR1 SGHTS, CDR2 YDEGEE. After removal of 4 bases from V and 3 bases from J, the junction contained 5 bases not matched to a gene. The CDR3 length is 15 residues. The starting material was CD4+ or CD8+ T cells sorted from blood, obtained in a trial of the OX40 agonist ivuxolimab. The gene calls are TRBV5-8 and TRBJ2-5; TRBD2 aligns across 11 bases. The receptor was isolated from an adult with an advanced solid tumor such as melanoma, head and neck, liver or kidney cancer. CDR3 nucleotides: TGTGCCAGCAGCGCCGGGACTAGCGGTGAAGAGACCCAGTACTTC. It specifies CASSAGTSGEETQYF. The full variable domain, rest sourced from reference TRBV5-8 and TRBJ2-5, is EAGVTQSPTHLIKTRGQQATLRCSPISGHTSVYWYQQALGLGLQFLLWYDEGEERNRGNFPPRFSGRQFPNYSSELNVNALELEDSALYLCASSAGTSGEETQYFGPGTRLLVL.